The 3 T cell receptor beta chains listed next were all sequenced from one sample in a study of blood T cell repertoires in COVID-19. The assay was immunoSEQ multiplex PCR, and TCRdb's table has in-frame clones only and misses some. This table has some 300,000 clones, around four fifths appearing once. The specimen was peripheral blood. Receptors originate from a woman aged 50 to 65 with active or convalescent COVID-19.

As concerns this clone: The sample holds other DNA sequences that translate to the same CDR3. The rearrangement uses TRBV3-1 (or the pseudogene TRBV3-2) and TRBJ1-2, with TRBD1 matching over 10 bases. The trim removed 4 bases at V and 5 bases at J, leaving 1 base unmatched. The CDR3 has 13 amino acids. The germline V gene has CDR1 LGHDT and CDR2 YNNKEL (reference sequence). Written as DNA, the CDR3 is TGTGCCAGCAGCCGGACAGGGGGGTATGGCTACACCTTC. Amino acid sequence: CASSRTGGYGYTF.

This clone was seen only a few times. V is TRBV27 and J is TRBJ1-2; D is ambiguous. The CDR3 extends over 13 amino acids. The V gene's germline CDR1 is MNHEY and CDR2 SMNVEV (reference sequence). The V gene lost 6 bases and the J gene lost 8 bases, with 16 bases spanning the gap. CDR3 bases: TGTGCCAGCAGGAAGGGAGTAGAGTACGGCTACACCTTC. Amino acid sequence: CASRKGVEYGYTF.

CDR3 amino acids: CASSIKGQNSGANVLTF. Written as DNA, the CDR3 is TGTGCCAGTAGTATAAAAGGACAAAACTCTGGGGCCAACGTCCTGACTTTC. This chain uses TRBV19 with TRBJ2-6; D is possibly TRBD1 (5 bases). V was pared by 2 bases and J by 0 bases, with 11 bases between. The CDR3 spans 17 residues. Per germline, CDR1 LNHDA and CDR2 SQIVND (reference sequence).